The 3 T cell receptor beta chains below come from one sample, sequenced in a study of T cells in localized non-small cell lung cancer (TCRdb year 2020). Receptor libraries were prepared by the immunoSEQ multiplex PCR assay. What TCRdb holds here is the immuneACCESS table cut down to in-frame rearrangements. Part of the clones is not present; checked against another copy, under half of the missing clones reflect an unresolved V gene, and the others are unexplained. In all, the sample holds approximately 150,000 clones, and around 90% of those were seen once. Together, the top ten hold 1.7% of the sample. Sample: peripheral blood, taken before any cancer treatment. The receptors were gathered from an older female donor with stage I lung adenocarcinoma.

The chain links TRBV19 to TRBJ2-7; D is unclear. Germline lookup yields CDR1 LNHDA and CDR2 SQIVND (reference sequence). This CDR3 has 13 residues. The germline V and J ends were trimmed by 5 bases and 6 bases, with 14 bases remaining between them. The chain's CDR3 is CASSSRSSVEQYF. CDR3 sequence (DNA): TGTGCCAGTAGTTCTAGATCCTCGGTCGAGCAGTACTTC.

This clone occurred once. This chain uses TRBV27 with TRBJ1-2; D might be TRBD1 (6 bases). CDR3 length: 13 residues. CDR1 is MNHEY, CDR2 SMNVEV, per germline (reference sequence). V was pared by 5 bases and J by 8 bases, with 15 bases between. The CDR3 region has the DNA TGTGCCAGCAGTGTTGCAGGGGCGGGGGGCTACACCTTC. Its translation is CASSVAGAGGYTF.

The chain joins TRBV18 to TRBJ2-1; D unclear. CDR3 length: 16 residues. The germline CDR1 and CDR2 sequences are KGHSH and LQKENI. The V end was cut by 2 bases, the J end by 0 bases, with 11 bases between. For the CDR3, the DNA is TGTGCCAGCTCACCATCGCAGGTCCGCTCCTACAATGAGCAGTTCTTC. Protein: CASSPSQVRSYNEQFF.